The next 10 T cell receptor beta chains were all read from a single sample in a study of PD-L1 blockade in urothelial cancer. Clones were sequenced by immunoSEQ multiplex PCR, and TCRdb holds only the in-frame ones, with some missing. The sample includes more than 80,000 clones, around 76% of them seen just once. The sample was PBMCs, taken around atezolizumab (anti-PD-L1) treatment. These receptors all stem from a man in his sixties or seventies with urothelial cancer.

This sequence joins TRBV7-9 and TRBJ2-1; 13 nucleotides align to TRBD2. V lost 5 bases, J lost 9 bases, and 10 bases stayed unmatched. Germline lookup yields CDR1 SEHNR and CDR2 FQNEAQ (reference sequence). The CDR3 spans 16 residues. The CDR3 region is CASSAPGLAGFGEQFF. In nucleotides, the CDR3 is TGTGCCAGCAGCGCCCCGGGACTAGCGGGATTCGGTGAGCAGTTCTTC.

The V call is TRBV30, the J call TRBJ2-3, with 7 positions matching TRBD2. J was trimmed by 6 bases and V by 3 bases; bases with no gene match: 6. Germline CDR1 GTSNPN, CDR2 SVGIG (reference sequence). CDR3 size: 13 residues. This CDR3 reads CAWRGGSWDTQYF. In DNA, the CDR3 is TGTGCCTGGAGGGGCGGGAGCTGGGATACGCAGTATTTT.

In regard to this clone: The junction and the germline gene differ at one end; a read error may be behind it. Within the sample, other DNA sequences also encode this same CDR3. CDR3 residues: CASSLGPRRETQYF. DNA for the CDR3: TGTGCTAGCAGCTTAGGACCGCGGCGGGAGACCCAGTACTTC. The chain uses TRBV7-7 and TRBJ2-5; D uncertain. The CDR3 is 14 residues long. CDR1 is SSHAT and CDR2 is FNYEAQ in the germline V gene (reference sequence).

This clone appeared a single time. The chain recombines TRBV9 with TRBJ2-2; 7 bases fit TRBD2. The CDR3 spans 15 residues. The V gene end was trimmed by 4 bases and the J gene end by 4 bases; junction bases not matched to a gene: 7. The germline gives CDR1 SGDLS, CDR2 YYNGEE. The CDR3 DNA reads TGTGCCAGCAGCATCCAGCGGGGATCCACCGGGGAGCTGTTTTTT. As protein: CASSIQRGSTGELFF.

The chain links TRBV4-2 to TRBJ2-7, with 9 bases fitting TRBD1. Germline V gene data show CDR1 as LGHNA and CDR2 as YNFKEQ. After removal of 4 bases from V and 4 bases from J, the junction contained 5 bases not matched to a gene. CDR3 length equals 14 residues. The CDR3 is CASSPRQGEYEQYF. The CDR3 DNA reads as TGTGCCAGCAGCCCTAGACAGGGGGAGTACGAGCAGTACTTC.

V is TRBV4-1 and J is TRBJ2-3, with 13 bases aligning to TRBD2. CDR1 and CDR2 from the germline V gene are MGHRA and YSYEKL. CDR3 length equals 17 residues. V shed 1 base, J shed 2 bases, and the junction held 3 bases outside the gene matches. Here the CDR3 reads CASSQGTSGRVTDTQYF. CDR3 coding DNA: TGCGCCAGCAGCCAAGGAACTAGCGGGAGGGTCACAGATACGCAGTATTTT.

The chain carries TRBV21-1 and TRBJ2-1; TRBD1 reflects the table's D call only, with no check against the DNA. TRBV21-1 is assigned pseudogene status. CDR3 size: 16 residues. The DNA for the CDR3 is TGTGCCAGCCTACTTGGACGGCAGGGGGCTAACAATGAGCAGTTCTTC. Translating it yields CASLLGRQGANNEQFF.

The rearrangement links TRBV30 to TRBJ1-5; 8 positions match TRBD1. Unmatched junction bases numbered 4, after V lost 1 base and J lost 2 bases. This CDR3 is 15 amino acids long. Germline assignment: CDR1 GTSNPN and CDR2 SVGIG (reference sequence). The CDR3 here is CAWSGGQAGNQPQHF. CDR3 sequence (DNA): TGTGCCTGGAGTGGGGGACAGGCGGGCAATCAGCCCCAGCATTTT.

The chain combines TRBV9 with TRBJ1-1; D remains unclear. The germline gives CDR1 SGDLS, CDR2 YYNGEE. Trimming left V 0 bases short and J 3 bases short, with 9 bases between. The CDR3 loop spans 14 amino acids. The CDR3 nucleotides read TGTGCCAGCAGCGTAGATCCCCGGGACACTGAAGCTTTCTTT. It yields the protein CASSVDPRDTEAFF.

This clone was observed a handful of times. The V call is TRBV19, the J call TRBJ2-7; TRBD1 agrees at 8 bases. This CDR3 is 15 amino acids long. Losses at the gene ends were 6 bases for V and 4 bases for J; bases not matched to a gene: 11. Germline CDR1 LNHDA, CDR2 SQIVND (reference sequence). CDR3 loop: CASSIVPGGRYEQYF. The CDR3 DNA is TGTGCCAGTAGCATTGTACCAGGGGGCAGGTACGAGCAGTACTTC.